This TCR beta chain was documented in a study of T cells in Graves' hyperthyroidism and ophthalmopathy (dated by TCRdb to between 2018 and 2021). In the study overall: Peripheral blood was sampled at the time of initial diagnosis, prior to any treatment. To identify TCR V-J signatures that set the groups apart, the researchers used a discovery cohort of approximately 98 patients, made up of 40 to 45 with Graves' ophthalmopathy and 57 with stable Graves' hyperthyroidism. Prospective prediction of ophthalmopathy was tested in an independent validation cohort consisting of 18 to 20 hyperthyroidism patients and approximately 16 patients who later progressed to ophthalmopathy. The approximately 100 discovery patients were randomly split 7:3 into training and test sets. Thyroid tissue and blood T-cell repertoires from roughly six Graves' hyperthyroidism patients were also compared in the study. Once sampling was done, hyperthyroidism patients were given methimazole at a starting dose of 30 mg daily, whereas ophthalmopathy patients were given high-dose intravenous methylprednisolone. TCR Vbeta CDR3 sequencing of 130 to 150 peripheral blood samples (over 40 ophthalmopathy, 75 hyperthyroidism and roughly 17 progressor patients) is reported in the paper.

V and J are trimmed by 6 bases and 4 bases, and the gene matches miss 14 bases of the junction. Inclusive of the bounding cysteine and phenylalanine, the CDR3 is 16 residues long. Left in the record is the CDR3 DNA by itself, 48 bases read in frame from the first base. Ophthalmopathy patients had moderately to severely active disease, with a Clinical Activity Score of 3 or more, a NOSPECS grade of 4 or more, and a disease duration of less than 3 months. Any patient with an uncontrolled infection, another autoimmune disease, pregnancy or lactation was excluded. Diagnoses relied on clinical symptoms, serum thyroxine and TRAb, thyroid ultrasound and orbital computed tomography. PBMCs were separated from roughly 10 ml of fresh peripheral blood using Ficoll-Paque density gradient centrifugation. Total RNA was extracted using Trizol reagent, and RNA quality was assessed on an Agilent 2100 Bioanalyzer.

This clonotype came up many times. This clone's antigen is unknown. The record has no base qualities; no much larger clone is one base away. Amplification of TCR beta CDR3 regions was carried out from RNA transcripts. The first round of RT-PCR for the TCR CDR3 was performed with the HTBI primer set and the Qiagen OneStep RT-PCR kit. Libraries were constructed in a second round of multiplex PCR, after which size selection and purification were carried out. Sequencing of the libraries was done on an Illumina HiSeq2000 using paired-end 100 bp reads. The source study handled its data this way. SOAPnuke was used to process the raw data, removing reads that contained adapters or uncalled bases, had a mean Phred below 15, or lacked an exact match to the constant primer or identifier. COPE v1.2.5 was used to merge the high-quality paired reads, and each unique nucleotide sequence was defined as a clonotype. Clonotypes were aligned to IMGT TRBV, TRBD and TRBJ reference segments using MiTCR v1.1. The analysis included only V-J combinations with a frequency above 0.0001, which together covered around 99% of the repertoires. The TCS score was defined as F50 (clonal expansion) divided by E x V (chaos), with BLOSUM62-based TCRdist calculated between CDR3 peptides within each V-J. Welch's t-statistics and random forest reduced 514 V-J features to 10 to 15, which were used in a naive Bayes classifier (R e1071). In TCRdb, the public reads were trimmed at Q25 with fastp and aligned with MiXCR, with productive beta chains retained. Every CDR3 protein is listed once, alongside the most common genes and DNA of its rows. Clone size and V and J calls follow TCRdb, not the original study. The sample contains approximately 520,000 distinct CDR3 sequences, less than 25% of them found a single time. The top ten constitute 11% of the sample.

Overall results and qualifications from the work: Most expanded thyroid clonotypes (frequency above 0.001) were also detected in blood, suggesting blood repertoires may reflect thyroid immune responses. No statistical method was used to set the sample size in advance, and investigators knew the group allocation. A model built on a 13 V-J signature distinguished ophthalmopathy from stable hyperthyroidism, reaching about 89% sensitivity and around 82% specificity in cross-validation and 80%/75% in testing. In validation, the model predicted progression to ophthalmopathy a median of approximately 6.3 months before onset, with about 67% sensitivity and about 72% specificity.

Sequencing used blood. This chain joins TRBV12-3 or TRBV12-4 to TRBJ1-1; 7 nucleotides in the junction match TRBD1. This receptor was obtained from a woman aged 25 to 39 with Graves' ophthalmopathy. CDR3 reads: CASSDYQGGGTTEAFF. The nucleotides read TGTGCCAGCAGCGACTATCAGGGGGGGGGGACCACTGAAGCTTTCTTT.